Following are 9 T cell receptor beta chains from one sample sequenced in a study of T cells of healthy individuals. Each CDR3 protein is one row after TCRdb ran MiXCR on the 5' RACE reads. The sample has 90,000 to 100,000 distinct CDR3 sequences, 17% seen once. These receptors were obtained from a human donor in good health.

The J gene is TRBJ2-5, the V gene TRBV2, with 7 bases lining up with TRBD1. V lost 6 bases, J lost 4 bases, and 8 bases stayed unmatched. Germline CDR1 is SNHLY and CDR2 is FYNNEI. This CDR3 region has 14 residues. The CDR3 region has the DNA TGTGCCAGCAGAACTGACAGGGTCCGAGAGACCCAGTACTTC. This translates into CASRTDRVRETQYF.

This clonotype turned up a few times. V gene TRBV24-1 combines with J gene TRBJ2-3; 11 nucleotides align to TRBD2. The germline CDR1 and CDR2 sequences are KGHDR and SFDVKD. CDR3 length: 16 amino acids. V trimming: 3 bases; J trimming: 6 bases; junction bases outside the gene matches: 7. In nucleotides, the CDR3 is TGTGCCACCAGTGATGCGGTAGCGGGAGGGCGTGATACGCAGTATTTT. Protein: CATSDAVAGGRDTQYF.

This clonotype turned up a few times. The gene calls are TRBV9 and TRBJ2-1; D uncertain. The CDR3 covers 12 residues. From germline, CDR1 is SGDLS and CDR2 YYNGEE. The germline V and J ends were trimmed by 4 bases and 8 bases, with 10 bases remaining between them. The CDR3: CASSPLRDEQFF. The DNA of the CDR3 is TGTGCCAGCAGCCCCCTCCGGGATGAGCAGTTCTTC.

The V gene is TRBV7-9, the J gene TRBJ2-1; D tentatively reads TRBD1 or TRBD2 (5 bases each). Deletions cut 3 bases from V and 5 bases from J, with 23 bases between. The CDR3 totals 18 residues. The germline CDR1 and CDR2 sequences are SEHNR and FQNEAQ (reference sequence). The CDR3 coding sequence is TGTGCCAGCAGCTTTGTAGATGGTAGGCCGGGACCCCACAATGAGCAGTTCTTC. This translates into CASSFVDGRPGPHNEQFF.

This clonotype was found many times. The chain joins TRBV9 to TRBJ1-5; TRBD1 aligns across 8 bases. This CDR3 is 17 amino acids long. V was clipped by 2 bases and J by 3 bases; unmatched bases: 10. Germline V gene sequence: CDR1 SGDLS, CDR2 YYNGEE. The CDR3 DNA reads TGTGCCAGCAGCGTCCGGACAGGGCGTAGTGACAATCAGCCCCAGCATTTT. Amino acid sequence: CASSVRTGRSDNQPQHF.

As for this clonotype: A much larger clonotype is one base distant, so this may be a read error. The chain employs TRBV6-6 and TRBJ1-2; D call uncertain. The length of the CDR3 is 13 residues. The V gene's germline CDR1 is MNHNY and CDR2 SVGAGI (reference sequence). V gave up 2 bases and J gave up 2 bases, with 6 bases separating them. The CDR3: CASSYGENYGYTF. CDR3 nucleotides: TGTGCCAGCAGTTACGGGGAGAACTATGGCTACACCTTC.

This chain joins TRBV6-2 or TRBV6-3 and TRBJ1-5; D might be TRBD1 (5 bases). V was clipped by 6 bases and J by 5 bases, with 11 bases between them. This CDR3 is 13 amino acids long. Germline CDR1 and CDR2: MNHEY and SVGEGT. The CDR3 protein is CASRETADQPQHF. The DNA of the CDR3 is TGTGCCAGCAGGGAGACAGCCGATCAGCCCCAGCATTTT.

The chain employs TRBV7-2 and TRBJ2-1; 7 nucleotides match TRBD1. This CDR3 region has 14 residues. CDR1 is SGHTA and CDR2 is FQGNSA in the germline V gene. Germline trimming cut 4 bases from V and 7 bases from J; bases unmatched to any gene: 7. CDR3 DNA sequence: TGTGCCAGCAGCTCACAGGGGTATTGGAATGAGCAGTTCTTC. Its protein product is CASSSQGYWNEQFF.

This clonotype was recorded at least ten times. The V call is TRBV20-1, the J call TRBJ1-6, with 7 positions matching TRBD1. V was clipped by 2 bases and J by 6 bases; unmatched bases: 10. Germline values: CDR1 DFQATT, CDR2 SNEGSKA (reference sequence). This CDR3 region has 16 residues. CDR3 nucleotides: TGCAGTGCTAGACACCCAAACAGGGGACGTAATTCACCCCTCCACTTT. Its protein product is CSARHPNRGRNSPLHF.